This T cell receptor (beta chain) came from a study of blood T cell repertoires in COVID-19. This clone occurred once. The CDR3 runs 14 residues. J lost 5 bases, V lost 6 bases, and 7 bases had no gene match. Germline values: CDR1 MDHEN, CDR2 SYDVKM. Per the study methods: Estimates of nucleated cell counts were drawn from the amplification of reference gene primers. Some clones are missing from TCRdb's copy, which holds only in-frame ones; the method was immunoSEQ multiplex PCR. That table gives V, J and clone size, and the DNA gave D and trimming. Among hundreds of thousands of clones, approximately 87% were seen once, and the ten largest hold 2% to 2.5%.

This chain links TRBV28 with TRBJ1-1; 9 bases line up with TRBD1. This receptor was taken from a woman in her sixties with COVID-19, enrolled during active disease. Sequencing was carried out using peripheral blood. CDR3 sequence: CASRATGGETEAFF. The CDR3 DNA reads TGTGCCAGCAGAGCGACAGGGGGAGAAACTGAAGCTTTCTTT.